Here is one TCR beta chain with its context. The record originates from a study of T cells in Graves' hyperthyroidism and ophthalmopathy. Any patient presenting with uncontrolled infection, other autoimmune disease, pregnancy or lactation was left out. The CDR3 spans 11 residues. CDR1 is SGHNT, CDR2 YENEEA, per germline. The V end was cut by 7 bases, the J end by 9 bases, with 13 bases between. RNA transcripts provided the source from which TCR beta CDR3 regions were amplified. HTBI primers were the set used in a first-round RT-PCR of the TCR CDR3. One entry per CDR3 protein, called by TCRdb with MiXCR from the multiplex PCR reads. Altogether around 600,000 distinct CDR3 sequences are present, about 14% being singletons, with the ten largest covering approximately 12%.

The specimen was blood. This clonotype was obtained from a woman in her fifties or sixties with Graves' ophthalmopathy. The rearrangement joins TRBV11-3 to TRBJ2-7, with D tentatively TRBD1 (5 bases). CDR3 region: CASKGASGQYF. The CDR3 nucleotides read TGTGCCAGCAAAGGGGCGTCCGGGCAGTACTTC.